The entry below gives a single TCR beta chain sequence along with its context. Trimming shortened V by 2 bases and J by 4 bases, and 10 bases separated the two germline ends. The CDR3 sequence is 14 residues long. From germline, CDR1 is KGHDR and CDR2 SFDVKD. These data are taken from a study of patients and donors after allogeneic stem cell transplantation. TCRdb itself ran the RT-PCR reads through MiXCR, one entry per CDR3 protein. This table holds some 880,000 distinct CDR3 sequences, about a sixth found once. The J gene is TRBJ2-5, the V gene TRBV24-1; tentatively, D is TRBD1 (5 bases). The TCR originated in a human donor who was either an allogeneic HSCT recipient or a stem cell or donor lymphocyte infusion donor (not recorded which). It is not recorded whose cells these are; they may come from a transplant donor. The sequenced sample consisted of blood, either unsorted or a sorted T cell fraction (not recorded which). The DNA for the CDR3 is TGTGCCACCAGTGATTCGGCAGGGCCAGAGACCCAGTACTTC. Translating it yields CATSDSAGPETQYF.